This entry describes one TCR beta chain. The target antigen is unknown. This sample was included in a study of T cell responses to AZD1222 COVID-19 vaccine. Overall study findings and caveats: Clonal diversity may have been underestimated, and the donors were mostly white British, with more females than males.

Here immunoSEQ multiplex PCR was the method, and the copy in TCRdb shows in-frame clones only, minus some. The sample lists fewer than 30,000 clones; 70% to 90% were seen once. Germline CDR1 is SGHAT and CDR2 is FQNNGV. CDR3 length equals 14 residues. V trimming: 5 bases; J trimming: 7 bases; junction bases outside the gene matches: 2. This chain uses TRBV11-2 with TRBJ1-6, with TRBD1 matching 10 bases. This sample comprised peripheral blood, obtained 28 days after the second AZD1222 dose. This clonotype was sampled from an adult who received the AZD1222 COVID-19 vaccine. The CDR3 bases are TGTGCCAGCAGCCCGGACAGGGGGAATTCACCCCTCCACTTT. Amino acids: CASSPDRGNSPLHF.